This T cell receptor (beta chain) appears in the sequencing data of a study of T cells in Graves' hyperthyroidism and ophthalmopathy. Patients were excluded because of uncontrolled infection, other autoimmune disease, pregnancy or lactation. On this clonotype: Its antigen remains unknown.

Trimming cost V 2 bases and J 4 bases; bases outside gene matches: 6. CDR1 is SQVTM, CDR2 ANQGSEA, per germline. CDR3 length: 14 amino acids. Study-wide points: Most thyroid-expanded clonotypes above 0.001 were also found in blood. Classification by a 13 V-J model distinguished ophthalmopathy from stable hyperthyroidism.

Researchers amplified the TCR beta CDR3 regions from RNA transcripts. The HTBI primer set drove a first-round RT-PCR of the TCR CDR3. MiXCR, applied by TCRdb to the multiplex PCR reads, yields one record per CDR3 protein. The repertoire holds about 700,000 distinct CDR3 sequences, with approximately 42% as singletons. Sample: peripheral blood or thyroid tissue (not recorded which). V gene TRBV29-1 combines with J gene TRBJ1-1; 8 nucleotides match TRBD1. This receptor was obtained from an adult man with Graves' disease, either hyperthyroidism or ophthalmopathy (not recorded which). The CDR3 coding sequence is TGCAGCGTTGAACCCGGACAGGGCGGCACTGAAGCTTTCTTT. It specifies CSVEPGQGGTEAFF.